This is a list of T cell receptor beta chains from one sample in a study of shared clonotypes between healthy human individuals. TCRdb keeps only in-frame clones here, not all; method: immunoSEQ multiplex PCR. The repertoire has just over 2,000,000 clones, about 95% of them found once; the top ten carry around 1.1%. Material: naive CD8+ T cells sorted from blood. The source of these receptors is a man aged 18 to 30 in good health. Each CDR3 is given with its conserved first and last residue. A D gene is named only where the DNA matches it firmly. Not every row has a clone size; where given, it reads once, few, many or a size class.

d_call	v_call	j_call	clone_size	cdr3_aa	cdr3_nt
NA	TRBV4-1	TRBJ1-4	NA	CASSQDPGRNEKLFF	TGCGCCAGCAGCCAAGATCCTGGCAGGAATGAAAAACTGTTTTTT
TRBD1	TRBV30	TRBJ2-5	NA	CAWGKGAMRQETQYF	TGTGCCTGGGGGAAGGGGGCGATGCGGCAAGAGACCCAGTACTTC
NA	TRBV7-6	TRBJ2-5	NA	CASSLVLGGLETQYF	TGTGCCAGCAGCTTAGTCTTGGGGGGCCTGGAGACCCAGTACTTC
NA	TRBV6-1	TRBJ2-1	NA	CASSEGSPYNEQFF	TGTGCCAGCAGTGAGGGCAGCCCCTACAATGAGCAGTTCTTC
NA	TRBV21-1	TRBJ2-7	NA	CASSKPWDDEQYF	TGTGCCAGCAGCAAACCTTGGGACGACGAGCAGTACTTC
TRBD1	TRBV6-5	TRBJ1-3	once	CATADRGPGNTIYF	TGTGCCACCGCGGACAGGGGGCCTGGAAACACCATATATTTT
TRBD1	TRBV27	TRBJ1-4	NA	CASSSLTGGGEKLFF	TGTGCCAGCAGTTCTCTCACAGGGGGCGGTGAAAAACTGTTTTTT
NA	TRBV27	TRBJ2-7	NA	CASSLSKPRDYEQYF	TGTGCCAGCAGTTTATCGAAACCTAGGGACTACGAGCAGTACTTC
NA	TRBV28	TRBJ2-7	NA	CATGDYEQYF	TGTGCCACAGGAGACTACGAGCAGTACTTC
NA	TRBV2	TRBJ2-7	once	CASSGINILSSYEQYF	TGTGCCAGCAGTGGCATAAATATACTGAGCTCCTACGAGCAGTACTTC
NA	TRBV7-8	TRBJ2-2	once	CATGKNTGELFF	TGTGCCACCGGGAAAAACACCGGGGAGCTGTTTTTT
NA	TRBV29-1	TRBJ2-7	NA	CSVPRTEVGEQYF	TGCAGCGTCCCCAGGACCGAGGTCGGGGAGCAGTACTTC
NA	TRBV6-1	TRBJ2-3	NA	CASSDGTDTQYF	TGTGCCAGCAGTGATGGCACAGATACGCAGTATTTT
TRBD2	TRBV11-2	TRBJ2-7	NA	CASTTTSGDYEQYF	TGTGCCAGCACCACGACTAGCGGGGACTACGAGCAGTACTTC
TRBD1	TRBV29-1	TRBJ1-2	NA	CSVEDWTGGEANYGYTF	TGCAGCGTTGAAGACTGGACAGGGGGCGAGGCTAACTATGGCTACACCTTC
NA	TRBV5-1	TRBJ2-1	NA	CASSWPNAGYNEQFF	TGCGCCAGCAGCTGGCCAAATGCGGGGTACAATGAGCAGTTCTTC
TRBD1	TRBV4-1	TRBJ1-1	NA	CASSLEKLTGKLTEAFF	TGCGCCAGCAGCCTAGAAAAACTGACAGGGAAATTAACTGAAGCTTTCTTT
NA	TRBV10-3	TRBJ1-1	NA	CAIRKESGTEAFF	TGTGCCATCAGAAAGGAATCGGGCACTGAAGCTTTCTTT
NA	TRBV7-6	TRBJ2-7	NA	CASSYGEGEQYF	TGTGCCAGCAGCTATGGAGAGGGCGAGCAGTACTTC
NA	TRBV10-1	TRBJ2-7	NA	CASSDWRGRGYEQYF	TGCGCCAGCAGTGATTGGAGGGGTCGAGGGTACGAGCAGTACTTC
NA	TRBV30	TRBJ2-7	NA	CAWSLGGRGEQYF	TGTGCCTGGAGTTTGGGGGGGCGCGGCGAGCAGTACTTC
NA	TRBV11-2	TRBJ2-2	NA	CASSPTPTGYVTGELFF	TGTGCCAGCAGCCCGACCCCGACGGGATACGTCACCGGGGAGCTGTTTTTT
NA	TRBV19	TRBJ2-2	NA	CASYSVAGELFF	TGTGCCAGTTATAGCGTCGCCGGGGAGCTGTTTTTT
NA	TRBV11-2	TRBJ2-7	NA	CASSLARLGGYEQYF	TGTGCCAGCAGCTTAGCAAGACTAGGGGGCTACGAGCAGTACTTC
TRBD2	TRBV5-4	TRBJ2-1	NA	CASSLDVAGVYEQFF	TGTGCCAGCAGCTTGGACGTAGCGGGGGTATATGAGCAGTTCTTC
TRBD2	TRBV7-8	TRBJ2-1	NA	CASSSIAGYLNEQFF	TGTGCCAGCAGTTCCATAGCGGGTTACCTTAATGAGCAGTTCTTC
NA	TRBV21-1	TRBJ2-1	once	CASSKELAYSNEQFF	TGTGCCAGCAGCAAAGAACTAGCTTATTCGAATGAGCAGTTCTTC
TRBD1	TRBV5-4	TRBJ1-2	NA	CASSQPDRGLGGYTF	TGTGCCAGCAGCCAACCGGACAGGGGGCTGGGTGGCTACACCTTC
TRBD1	TRBV6-6	TRBJ2-7	NA	CASSYLDRGEQYF	TGTGCCAGCAGTTACCTAGACAGGGGCGAGCAGTACTTC
TRBD2	TRBV4-1	TRBJ2-7	NA	CASSQASGRSVFYEQYF	TGCGCCAGCAGCCAGGCTAGCGGGAGGTCGGTATTCTACGAGCAGTACTTC
NA	TRBV5-4	TRBJ2-5	NA	CASSLRNRTETQYF	TGTGCCAGCAGCTTGAGGAACCGTACGGAGACCCAGTACTTC
NA	TRBV2	TRBJ2-7	NA	CASEGRLAYEQYF	TGTGCCAGCGAGGGCAGGCTAGCCTACGAGCAGTACTTC
NA	TRBV11-3	TRBJ2-2	NA	CASSLLTRPRELFF	TGTGCCAGCAGCCTGCTAACCCGTCCCCGGGAGCTGTTTTTT
NA	TRBV7-9	TRBJ2-7	NA	CASSPAPDGGPYEQYF	TGTGCCAGCAGCCCCGCACCCGACGGCGGACCCTACGAGCAGTACTTC
NA	TRBV7-8	TRBJ2-2	NA	CASSPTGLVGELFF	TGTGCCAGCAGCCCAACAGGGTTAGTCGGGGAGCTGTTTTTT
TRBD1	TRBV7-9	TRBJ1-2	NA	CASSPSGTGAIGYTF	TGTGCCAGCAGCCCCTCGGGGACAGGGGCTATTGGCTACACCTTC
NA	TRBV7-7	TRBJ1-2	NA	CASSRPRREHFNGYTF	TGTGCTAGCAGCCGCCCTCGCCGCGAACACTTTAATGGCTACACCTTC
TRBD2	TRBV10-2	TRBJ2-1	NA	CASSDIAGGLYNEQFF	TGCGCCAGCAGTGATATAGCGGGAGGGCTCTACAATGAGCAGTTCTTC
NA	TRBV7-9	TRBJ1-6	NA	CASSPVRDRGSPLHF	TGTGCCAGCAGCCCAGTGAGGGATCGGGGTTCACCCCTCCACTTT
TRBD1	TRBV5-4	TRBJ1-2	NA	CASSFSGGDGYTF	TGTGCCAGCAGCTTCTCAGGGGGTGACGGCTACACCTTC
TRBD2	TRBV7-2	TRBJ2-5	NA	CASSIRLAGWGETQYF	TGTGCCAGCAGCATCCGACTAGCGGGGTGGGGAGAGACCCAGTACTTC
NA	TRBV11-2	TRBJ1-2	NA	CASSLDAGTNNGYTF	TGTGCCAGCAGCTTAGATGCGGGTACTAATAATGGCTACACCTTC
NA	TRBV6-6	TRBJ1-6	NA	CASAHWEYNSPLHF	TGTGCCAGCGCCCATTGGGAATATAATTCACCCCTCCACTTT
NA	TRBV11-2	TRBJ2-7	NA	CASSSEASEWYF	TGTGCCAGCAGCTCCGAGGCGTCAGAATGGTACTTC
NA	TRBV6-5	TRBJ2-7	NA	CASSYGGPGYEQYF	TGTGCCAGCAGTTACGGGGGACCCGGCTACGAGCAGTACTTC